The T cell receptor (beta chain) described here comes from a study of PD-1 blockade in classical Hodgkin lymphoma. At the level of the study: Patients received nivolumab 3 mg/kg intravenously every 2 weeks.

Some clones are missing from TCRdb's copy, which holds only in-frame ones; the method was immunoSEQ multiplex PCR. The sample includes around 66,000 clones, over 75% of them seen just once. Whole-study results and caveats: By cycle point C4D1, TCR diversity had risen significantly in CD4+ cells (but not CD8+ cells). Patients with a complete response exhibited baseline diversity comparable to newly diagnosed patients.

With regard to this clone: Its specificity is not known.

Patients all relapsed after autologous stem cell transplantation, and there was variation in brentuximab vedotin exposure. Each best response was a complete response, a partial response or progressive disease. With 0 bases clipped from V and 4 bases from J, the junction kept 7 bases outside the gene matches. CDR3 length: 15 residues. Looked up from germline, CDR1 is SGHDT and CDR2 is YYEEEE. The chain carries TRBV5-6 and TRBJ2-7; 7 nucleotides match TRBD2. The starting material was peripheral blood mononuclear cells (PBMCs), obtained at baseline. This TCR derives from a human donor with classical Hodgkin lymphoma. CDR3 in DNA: TGTGCCAGCAGCTTGGGTGGGGGGGTCACTTACGAGCAGTACTTC. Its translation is CASSLGGGVTYEQYF.